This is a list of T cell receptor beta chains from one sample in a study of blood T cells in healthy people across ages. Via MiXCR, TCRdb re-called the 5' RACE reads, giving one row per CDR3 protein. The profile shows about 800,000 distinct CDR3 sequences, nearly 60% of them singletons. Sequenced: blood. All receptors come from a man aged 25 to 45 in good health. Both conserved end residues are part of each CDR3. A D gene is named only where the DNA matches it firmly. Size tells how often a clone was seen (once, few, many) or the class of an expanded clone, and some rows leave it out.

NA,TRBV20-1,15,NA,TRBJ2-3,CSARVAEEHTDTQYF,TGCAGTGCTAGAGTGGCTGAAGAGCACACAGATACGCAGTATTTT
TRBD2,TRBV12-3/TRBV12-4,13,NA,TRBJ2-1,CASGLAGGYEQFF,TGTGCCAGCGGGCTAGCGGGGGGCTATGAGCAGTTCTTC
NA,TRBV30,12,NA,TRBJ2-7,CAWGSNSYEQYF,TGTGCTTGGGGCAGCAATTCCTACGAGCAGTACTTC
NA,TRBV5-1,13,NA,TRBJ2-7,CASSSTAGYEQYF,TGCGCCAGCAGCTCCACTGCGGGGTACGAGCAGTACTTC
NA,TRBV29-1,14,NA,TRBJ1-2,CSAEGRIRGYGYTF,TGCAGCGCCGAAGGACGGATTCGCGGCTATGGCTACACCTTC
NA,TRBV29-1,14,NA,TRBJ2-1,CSALGIGGRNEQFF,TGCAGCGCCCTAGGGATTGGGGGCCGGAATGAGCAGTTCTTC
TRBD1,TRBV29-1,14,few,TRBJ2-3,CSSRNRGVTDTQYF,TGCAGCTCCCGAAACAGGGGAGTCACAGATACGCAGTATTTT
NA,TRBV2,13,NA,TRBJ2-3,CASSENSWGTQYF,TGTGCCAGCAGTGAAAACTCTTGGGGTACGCAGTATTTT
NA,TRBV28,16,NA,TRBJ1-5,CASGIETDGSNQPQHF,TGTGCCAGCGGTATTGAGACAGATGGGTCCAATCAGCCCCAGCATTTT
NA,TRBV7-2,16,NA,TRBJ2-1,CASSKRPGLGANEQFF,TGTGCCAGCAGCAAGCGGCCGGGACTGGGGGCGAATGAGCAGTTCTTC
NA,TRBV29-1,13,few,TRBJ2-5,CSVEPETWETQYF,TGCAGCGTTGAACCGGAGACCTGGGAGACCCAGTACTTC
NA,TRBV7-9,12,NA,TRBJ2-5,CASSLETQTQYF,TGTGCCAGCAGCTTAGAGACCCAGACCCAGTACTTC
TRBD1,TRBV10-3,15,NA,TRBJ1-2,CAISEARGDSYGYTF,TGTGCCATCAGTGAGGCTAGGGGGGACAGCTATGGCTACACCTTC
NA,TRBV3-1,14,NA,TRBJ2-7,CASSQDVKLGEQYF,TGTGCCAGCAGCCAAGACGTGAAGCTAGGCGAGCAGTACTTC
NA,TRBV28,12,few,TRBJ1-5,CASRSSNQPQHF,TGTGCCAGCAGATCGAGCAATCAGCCCCAGCATTTT
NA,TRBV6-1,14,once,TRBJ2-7,CASRIWQGSYEQYF,TGTGCCAGCAGGATCTGGCAGGGCTCCTACGAGCAGTACTTC
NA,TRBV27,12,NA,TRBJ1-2,CASEGGVGGYTF,TGTGCCAGCGAGGGGGGCGTCGGTGGCTACACCTTC
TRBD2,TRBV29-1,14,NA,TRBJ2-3,CSVGARGGTDTQYF,TGCAGCGTAGGTGCCCGGGGGGGTACAGATACGCAGTATTTT
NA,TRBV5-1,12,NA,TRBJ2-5,CASSKSQETQYF,TGCGCCAGCAGCAAGAGCCAAGAGACCCAGTACTTC
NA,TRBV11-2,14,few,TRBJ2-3,CASSLLGGADTQYF,TGTGCCAGCAGCCTCCTAGGGGGGGCAGATACGCAGTATTTT
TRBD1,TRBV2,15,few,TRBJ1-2,CASSDYRGRDYGYTF,TGTGCCAGCAGCGATTACAGGGGGCGAGACTATGGCTACACCTTC
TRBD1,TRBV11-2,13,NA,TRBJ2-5,CATGQGTAWEQYF,TGTGCCACCGGCCAGGGGACAGCATGGGAGCAGTACTTC
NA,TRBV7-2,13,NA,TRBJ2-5,CASSQNPQETQYF,TGTGCCAGCAGCCAGAACCCCCAAGAGACCCAGTACTTC
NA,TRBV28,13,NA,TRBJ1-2,CASSNLGPYGYTF,TGTGCCAGCTCCAATTTGGGGCCTTATGGCTACACCTTC
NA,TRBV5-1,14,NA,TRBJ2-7,CASSFWGSSCEQYF,TGCGCCAGCAGCTTTTGGGGAAGCTCCTGCGAGCAGTACTTC
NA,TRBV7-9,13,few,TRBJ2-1,CASSPDGYNEQFF,TGTGCCAGCAGCCCCGACGGATACAATGAGCAGTTCTTC
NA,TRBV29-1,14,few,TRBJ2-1,CSVPQGAGGNEQFF,TGCAGCGTACCACAGGGGGCGGGGGGCAATGAGCAGTTCTTC
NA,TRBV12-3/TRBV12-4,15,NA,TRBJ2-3,CASSWRGHGGDTQYF,TGTGCCAGCAGTTGGAGGGGACATGGGGGAGATACGCAGTATTTT
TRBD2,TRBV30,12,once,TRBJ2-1,CAWVGTSNEQFF,TGTGCCTGGGTCGGGACTAGCAATGAGCAGTTCTTC